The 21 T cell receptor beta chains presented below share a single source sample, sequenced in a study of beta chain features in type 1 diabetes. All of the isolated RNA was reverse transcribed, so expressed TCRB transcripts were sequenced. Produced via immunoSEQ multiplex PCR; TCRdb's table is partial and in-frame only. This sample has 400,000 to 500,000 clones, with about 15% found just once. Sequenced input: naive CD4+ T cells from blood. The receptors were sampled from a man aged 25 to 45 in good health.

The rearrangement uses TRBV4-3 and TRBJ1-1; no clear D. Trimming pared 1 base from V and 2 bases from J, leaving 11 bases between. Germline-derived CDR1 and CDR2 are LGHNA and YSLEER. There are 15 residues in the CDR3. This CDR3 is CASSQAPHSNTEAFF. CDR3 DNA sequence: TGCGCCAGCAGCCAAGCCCCTCACTCTAACACTGAAGCTTTCTTT.

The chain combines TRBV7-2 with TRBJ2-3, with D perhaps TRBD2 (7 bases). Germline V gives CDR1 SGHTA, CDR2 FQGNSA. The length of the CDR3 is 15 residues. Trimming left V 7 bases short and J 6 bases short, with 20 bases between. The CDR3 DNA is TGTGCCAGCACCCCCGGAGGGGGAGGGCACGATACGCAGTATTTT. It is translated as CASTPGGGGHDTQYF.

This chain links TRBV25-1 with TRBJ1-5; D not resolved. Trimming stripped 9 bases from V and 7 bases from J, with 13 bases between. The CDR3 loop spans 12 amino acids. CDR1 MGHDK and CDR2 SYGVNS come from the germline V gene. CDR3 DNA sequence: TGTGCCAGGTGGAAGGCCGGGCAGCCCCAGCATTTT. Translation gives CARWKAGQPQHF. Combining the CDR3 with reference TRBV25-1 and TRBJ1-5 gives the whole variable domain EADIYQTPRYLVIGTGKKITLECSQTMGHDKMYWYQQDPGMELHLIHYSYGVNSTEKGDLSSESTVSRIRTEHFPLTLESARPSHTSQYLCARWKAGQPQHFGDGTRLSIL.

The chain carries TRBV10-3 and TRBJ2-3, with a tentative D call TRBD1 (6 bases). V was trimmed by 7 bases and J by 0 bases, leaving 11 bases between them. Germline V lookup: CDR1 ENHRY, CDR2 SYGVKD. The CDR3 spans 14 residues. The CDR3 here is CAIMADRSTDTQYF. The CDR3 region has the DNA TGTGCCATCATGGCGGACAGAAGCACAGATACGCAGTATTTT.

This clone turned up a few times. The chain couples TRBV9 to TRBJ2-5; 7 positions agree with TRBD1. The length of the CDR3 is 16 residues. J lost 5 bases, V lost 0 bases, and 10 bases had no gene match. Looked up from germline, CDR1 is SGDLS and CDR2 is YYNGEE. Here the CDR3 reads CASSVASQGLSETQYF. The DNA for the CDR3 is TGTGCCAGCAGCGTAGCGTCACAGGGGTTGAGTGAGACCCAGTACTTC.

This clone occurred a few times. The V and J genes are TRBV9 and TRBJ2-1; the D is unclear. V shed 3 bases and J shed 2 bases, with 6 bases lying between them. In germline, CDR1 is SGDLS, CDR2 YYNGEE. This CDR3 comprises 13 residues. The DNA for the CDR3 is TGTGCCAGCAGCGCTTCCCCCTACAATGAGCAGTTCTTC. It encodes CASSASPYNEQFF.

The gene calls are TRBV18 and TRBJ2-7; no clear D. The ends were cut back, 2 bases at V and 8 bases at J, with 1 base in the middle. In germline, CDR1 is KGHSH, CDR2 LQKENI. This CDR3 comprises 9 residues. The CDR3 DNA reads TGTGCCAGCTCACCAAAGCAGTACGTC. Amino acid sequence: CASSPKQYV.

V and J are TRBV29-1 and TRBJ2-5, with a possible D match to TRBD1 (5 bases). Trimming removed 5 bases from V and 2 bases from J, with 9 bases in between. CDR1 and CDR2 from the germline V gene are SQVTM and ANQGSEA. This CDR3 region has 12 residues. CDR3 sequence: CSVTTEQETQYF. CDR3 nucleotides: TGCAGCGTTACGACAGAACAAGAGACCCAGTACTTC.

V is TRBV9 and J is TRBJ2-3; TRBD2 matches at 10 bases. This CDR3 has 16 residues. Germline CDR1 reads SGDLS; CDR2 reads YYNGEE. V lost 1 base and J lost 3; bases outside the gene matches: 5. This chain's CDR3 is CASSVRSGRSTDTQYF. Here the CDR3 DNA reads TGTGCCAGCAGCGTACGTAGCGGGAGGAGTACAGATACGCAGTATTTT.

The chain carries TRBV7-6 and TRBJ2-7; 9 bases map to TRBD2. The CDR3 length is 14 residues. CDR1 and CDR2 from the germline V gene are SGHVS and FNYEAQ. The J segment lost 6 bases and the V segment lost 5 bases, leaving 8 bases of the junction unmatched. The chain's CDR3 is CASSGGGRGFEQYF. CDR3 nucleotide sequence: TGTGCCAGCAGCGGGGGCGGGAGGGGATTCGAGCAGTACTTC.

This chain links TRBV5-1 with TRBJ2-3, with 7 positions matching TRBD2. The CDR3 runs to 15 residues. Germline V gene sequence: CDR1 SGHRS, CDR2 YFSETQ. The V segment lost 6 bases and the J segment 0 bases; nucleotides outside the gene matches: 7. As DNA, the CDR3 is TGCGCCAGCAAAGATCTAGCGGCTAGCACAGATACGCAGTATTTT. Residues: CASKDLAASTDTQYF.

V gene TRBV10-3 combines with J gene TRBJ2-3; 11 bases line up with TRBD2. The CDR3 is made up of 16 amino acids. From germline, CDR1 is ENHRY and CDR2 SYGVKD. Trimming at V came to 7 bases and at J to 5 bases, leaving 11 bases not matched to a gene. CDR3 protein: CAIKGTSGGPRDTQYF. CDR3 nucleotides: TGTGCCATCAAGGGAACTAGCGGGGGCCCCCGAGATACGCAGTATTTT.

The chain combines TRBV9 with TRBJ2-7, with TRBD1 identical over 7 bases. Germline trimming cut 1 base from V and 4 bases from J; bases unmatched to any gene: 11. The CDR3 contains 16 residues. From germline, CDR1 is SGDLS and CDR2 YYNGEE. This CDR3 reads CASSVKGGGQRYEQYV. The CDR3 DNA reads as TGTGCCAGCAGCGTAAAGGGTGGGGGACAGCGATACGAGCAGTACGTC.

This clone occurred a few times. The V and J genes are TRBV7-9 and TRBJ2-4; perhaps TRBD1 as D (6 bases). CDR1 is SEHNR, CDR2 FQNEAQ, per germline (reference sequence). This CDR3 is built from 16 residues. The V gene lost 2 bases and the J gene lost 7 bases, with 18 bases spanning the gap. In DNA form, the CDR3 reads TGTGCCAGCAGCTTACGGTCAGGGGACCCTTCCAACATTCAGTACTTC. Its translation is CASSLRSGDPSNIQYF.

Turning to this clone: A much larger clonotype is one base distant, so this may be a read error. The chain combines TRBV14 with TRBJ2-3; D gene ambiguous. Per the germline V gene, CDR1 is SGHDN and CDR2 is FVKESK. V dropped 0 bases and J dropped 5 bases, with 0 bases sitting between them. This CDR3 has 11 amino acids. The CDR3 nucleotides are TGTGCCAGCAGCCAAGAAGATACGCAGTATTTT. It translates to CASSQEDTQYF.

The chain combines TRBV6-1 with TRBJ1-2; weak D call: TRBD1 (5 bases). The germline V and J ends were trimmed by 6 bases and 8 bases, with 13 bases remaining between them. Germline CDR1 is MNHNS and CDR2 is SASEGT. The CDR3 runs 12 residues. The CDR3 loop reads CASRLGTGGYTF. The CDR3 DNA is TGTGCCAGCAGGCTGGGGACGGGAGGCTACACCTTC.

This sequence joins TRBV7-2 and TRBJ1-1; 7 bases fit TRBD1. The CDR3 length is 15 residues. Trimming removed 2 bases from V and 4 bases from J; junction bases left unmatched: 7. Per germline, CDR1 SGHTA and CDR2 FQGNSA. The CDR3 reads CASSLLGAGGTEAFF. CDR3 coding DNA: TGTGCCAGCAGCTTACTTGGGGCAGGGGGCACTGAAGCTTTCTTT. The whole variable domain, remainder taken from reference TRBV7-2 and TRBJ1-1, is GAGVSQSPSNKVTEKGKDVELRCDPISGHTALYWYRQSLGQGLEFLIYFQGNSAPDKSGLPSDRFSAERTGGSVSTLTIQRTQQEDSAVYLCASSLLGAGGTEAFFGQGTRLTVV.

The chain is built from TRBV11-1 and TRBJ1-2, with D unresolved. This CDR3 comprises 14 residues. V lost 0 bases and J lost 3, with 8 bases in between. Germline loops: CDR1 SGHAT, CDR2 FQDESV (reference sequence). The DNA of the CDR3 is TGTGCCAGCAGCTTAGCCTCCACAGACTATGGCTACACCTTC. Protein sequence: CASSLASTDYGYTF.

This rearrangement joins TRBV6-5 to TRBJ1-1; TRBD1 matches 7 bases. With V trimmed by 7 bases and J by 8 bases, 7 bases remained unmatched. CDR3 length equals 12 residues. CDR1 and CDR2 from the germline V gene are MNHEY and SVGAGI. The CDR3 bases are TGTGCCAGCACCGTTTCGGGACAGGAAGCTTTCTTT. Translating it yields CASTVSGQEAFF.

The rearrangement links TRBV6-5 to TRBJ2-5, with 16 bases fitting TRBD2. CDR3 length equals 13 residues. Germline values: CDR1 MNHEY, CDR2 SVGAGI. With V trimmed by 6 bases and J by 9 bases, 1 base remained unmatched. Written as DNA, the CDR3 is TGTGCCAGCAGCGGGACTAGCGGGGGGGCCCAGTACTTC. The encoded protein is CASSGTSGGAQYF.

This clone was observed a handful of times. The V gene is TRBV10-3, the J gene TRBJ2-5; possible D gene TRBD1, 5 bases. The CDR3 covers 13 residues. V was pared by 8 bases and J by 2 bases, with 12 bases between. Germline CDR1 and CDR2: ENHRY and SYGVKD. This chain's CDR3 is CAISVTVQETQYF. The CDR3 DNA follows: TGTGCCATCTCGGTGACAGTTCAAGAGACCCAGTACTTC.